These 30 T cell receptor beta chains came from one sample sequenced in a study of vaccination and CD4 T cells after COVID-19. Oncomine TCR Beta short-read sequencing was applied to DNA from cultured CD4+ T cells. MiXCR, applied by TCRdb to the PCR reads, yields one record per CDR3 protein. The sample records roughly 14,000 distinct CDR3 sequences, approximately 48% being singletons. Treatment reported: approximately nine-day PBMC culture with coronavirus spike peptide pools or control peptides (ViraFEST assay). The antigens these receptors bind are not known. The sample in question was CD4+ T cells from blood, cultured in vitro, obtained before SARS-CoV-2 vaccination. The receptors shown here come from a human donor who had recovered from COVID-19.

This clonotype was seen only a few times. CDR3 region: CASSVKGTGAGELFF. The CDR3 DNA sequence: TGTGCCAGCAGTGTTAAAGGGACAGGGGCCGGGGAGCTGTTTTTT. The chain carries TRBV6-1 and TRBJ2-2, with 10 bases aligning to TRBD1. The CDR3 loop spans 15 amino acids. The J segment lost 6 bases and the V segment lost 4 bases, leaving 5 bases of the junction unmatched. CDR1 MNHNS and CDR2 SASEGT come from the germline V gene.

This clonotype has only a few counts. J is TRBJ1-5 and V is TRBV19; a possible D gene is TRBD1 (6 bases). Germline lookup yields CDR1 LNHDA and CDR2 SQIVND (reference sequence). CDR3 length: 15 residues. Trimming stripped 8 bases from V and 2 bases from J, with 16 bases between. CDR3: CASSIGGNGNQPQHF. The DNA of the CDR3 is TGTGCCAGTTCTATAGGGGGTAACGGCAATCAGCCCCAGCATTTT.

This rearrangement joins TRBV6-2 or TRBV6-3 to TRBJ2-2, with TRBD2 matching over 7 bases. The CDR3 spans 14 residues. The germline gives CDR1 MNHEY, CDR2 SVGEGT. Trimming took 5 bases from V and 1 from J; bases not matched to a gene: 1. This chain's CDR3 is CASSIAGNTGELFF. In DNA form, the CDR3 reads TGTGCCAGCAGTATAGCGGGGAACACCGGGGAGCTGTTTTTT.

There are a few counts of this clonotype. J is TRBJ1-2 and V is TRBV20-1; D is perhaps TRBD1 (6 bases). Germline CDR1 and CDR2: DFQATT and SNEGSKA (reference sequence). V shed 5 bases and J shed 8 bases, with 18 bases lying between them. This CDR3 comprises 13 residues. CDR3 DNA sequence: TGCAGTGCTGGGGGACAACGCGACAGAGGCTACACCTTC. Amino acid sequence: CSAGGQRDRGYTF.

The V and J genes are TRBV28 and TRBJ1-5; D gene ambiguous. This CDR3 is 12 amino acids long. V lost 3 bases to trimming and J lost 7 bases, with 7 bases between them. Germline CDR1 is MDHEN and CDR2 is SYDVKM. The CDR3 DNA reads TGTGCCAGCAGTTTTATAGCCCAGCCCCAGCATTTT. This codes for CASSFIAQPQHF.

V gene TRBV19 combines with J gene TRBJ1-2; perhaps TRBD1 as D (6 bases). The V end was cut by 6 bases, the J end by 2 bases, with 13 bases between. This CDR3 contains 14 residues. CDR1 and CDR2 from the germline V gene are LNHDA and SQIVND (reference sequence). The CDR3 region has the DNA TGTGCCAGTAGACAGGGACTCGTGAACTATGGCTACACCTTC. Translating gives CASRQGLVNYGYTF.

CDR3 nucleotides: TGTGCCACCAGCAGAGATGAGTCGTCGGTTCAAGAGACCCAGTACTTC. Residues: CATSRDESSVQETQYF. The chain carries TRBV15 and TRBJ2-5, with D uncertain. The V and J ends lost 0 bases and 2 bases respectively, with 13 bases between them. The CDR3 length is 16 residues. CDR1 and CDR2 from the germline V gene are LNHNV and YYDKDF (reference sequence).

This chain connects TRBV15 to TRBJ2-3; D is possibly TRBD2 (6 bases). Germline V CDR1 and CDR2: LNHNV, YYDKDF (reference sequence). This CDR3 has 16 amino acids. V lost 0 bases, J lost 0 bases, and 10 bases lay in between. DNA for the CDR3: TGTGCCACCAGCAGAGAGGGCGGGATGAGCACAGATACGCAGTATTTT. Amino acid sequence: CATSREGGMSTDTQYF.

The V and J genes are TRBV7-9 and TRBJ2-5; 7 bases are shared with TRBD2. The CDR3 spans 14 residues. Germline CDR1 reads SEHNR; CDR2 reads FQNEAQ (reference sequence). The J segment lost 4 bases and the V segment lost 2 bases, leaving 4 bases of the junction unmatched. The CDR3 bases are TGTGCCAGCAGCTTACTGGGGGGGGGAGAGACCCAGTACTTC. This gives the protein CASSLLGGGETQYF.

Judged by abundance, this clonotype is medium-sized (0.01 to 0.1%). The rearrangement joins TRBV27 to TRBJ1-1, with D tentatively TRBD1 (5 bases). The V end lost 2 bases, the J end lost 6 bases, and 16 bases lay between the germline ends. The CDR3 has 15 amino acids. Germline lookup yields CDR1 MNHEY and CDR2 SMNVEV (reference sequence). CDR3 loop: CASSLGWDLAPEAFF. Here the CDR3 DNA reads TGTGCCAGCAGTTTAGGATGGGACCTGGCACCTGAAGCTTTCTTT.

This chain connects TRBV20-1 to TRBJ1-2; 7 nucleotides agree with TRBD1. Germline V gene lookup returns CDR1 DFQATT and CDR2 SNEGSKA (reference sequence). Unmatched junction bases numbered 7, after V lost 0 bases and J lost 3 bases. This CDR3 is 15 amino acids long. The CDR3 spells CSARDTTGDYYGYTF. The DNA of the CDR3 is TGCAGTGCTAGAGATACCACAGGGGACTACTATGGCTACACCTTC.

The J gene is TRBJ1-1, the V gene TRBV6-1; TRBD1 is a possible D gene (5 bases). The CDR3 is made up of 14 amino acids. Deletions cut 2 bases from V and 1 base from J, with 8 bases between. Germline lookup yields CDR1 MNHNS and CDR2 SASEGT. DNA for the CDR3: TGTGCCAGCAGTGAACTTGGGGGGAACACTGAAGCTTTCTTT. As protein: CASSELGGNTEAFF.

The chain carries TRBV2 and TRBJ1-5, with unresolved D. The CDR3 length is 13 residues. V lost 1 base and J lost 5, with 6 bases in between. Germline-derived CDR1 and CDR2 are SNHLY and FYNNEI. For the CDR3, the DNA is TGTGCCAGCAGTGAAGTAAGGGATCAGCCCCAGCATTTT. Its protein product is CASSEVRDQPQHF.

By sample share, this clonotype is medium-sized. The V and J genes are TRBV20-1 and TRBJ2-3; D is unresolved. This CDR3 region has 15 residues. CDR1 DFQATT and CDR2 SNEGSKA come from the germline V gene (reference sequence). The germline V and J ends were trimmed by 6 bases and 0 bases, with 16 bases remaining between them. The CDR3 reads CSAPGSLHSTDTQYF. The CDR3 nucleotides read TGCAGTGCCCCCGGGTCCCTACATAGCACAGATACGCAGTATTTT.

The rearrangement joins TRBV10-3 to TRBJ1-1, with 8 bases lining up with TRBD1. The CDR3 contains 14 residues. V was pared by 3 bases and J by 3 bases, with 3 bases of the junction left unmatched. The germline V gene encodes CDR1 ENHRY and CDR2 SYGVKD. CDR3 nucleotide sequence: TGTGCCATCAGTGACAGGGGGCGCGACACTGAAGCTTTCTTT. It is translated as CAISDRGRDTEAFF.

The chain uses TRBV6-2 or TRBV6-3 and TRBJ2-5; possibly TRBD1 or TRBD2 for D (6 bases each). CDR3 length equals 13 residues. Germline CDR1 is MNHEY and CDR2 is SVGEGT. Trimming pared 10 bases from V and 3 bases from J, leaving 15 bases between. The CDR3 spells CATRGGTKETQYF. For the CDR3, the DNA is TGTGCCACCCGAGGGGGGACCAAAGAGACCCAGTACTTC.

J is TRBJ1-5 and V is TRBV20-1; D call uncertain. V shed 0 bases and J shed 4 bases, with 7 bases lying between them. Germline V gene lookup returns CDR1 DFQATT and CDR2 SNEGSKA (reference sequence). The length of the CDR3 is 13 residues. This chain's CDR3 is CSARDAVNQPQHF. In nucleotides, the CDR3 is TGCAGTGCTAGAGACGCTGTGAATCAGCCCCAGCATTTT.

The chain links TRBV5-4 to TRBJ1-1, with D possibly matching TRBD1 (6 bases). The CDR3 contains 14 residues. Deletions cut 4 bases from V and 1 base from J, with 11 bases between. Germline CDR1 and CDR2: SGHNT and YYREEE (reference sequence). The DNA for the CDR3 is TGTGCCAGCAGCCTGGACAGAAGGAACACTGAAGCTTTCTTT. Protein sequence: CASSLDRRNTEAFF.

This clonotype was picked up a small number of times. V usage is TRBV27 and J usage is TRBJ1-2, with TRBD1 identical over 7 bases. Germline V gene data show CDR1 as MNHEY and CDR2 as SMNVEV (reference sequence). This CDR3 has 12 amino acids. The V gene end was trimmed by 10 bases and the J gene end by 6 bases; junction bases not matched to a gene: 8. The CDR3 loop is CATRIRGDGYTF. The CDR3 coding sequence is TGTGCCACAAGAATCAGGGGGGATGGCTACACCTTC.

The genes are TRBV15 and TRBJ2-1; D possibly uses TRBD1 or TRBD2 (5 bases each). Trimming removed 2 bases at V and 11 bases at J, with 7 bases between. In germline, CDR1 is LNHNV, CDR2 YYDKDF (reference sequence). This CDR3 is 11 amino acids long. In DNA, the CDR3 is TGTGCCACCAGCAGACAGGGACAGCAGTTCTTC. The encoded protein is CATSRQGQQFF.

CDR3 in DNA: TGTGCCAGCAGCTGGATAATAGCGGGGGGGCATGAGACCCAGTACTTC. Protein sequence: CASSWIIAGGHETQYF. The rearrangement links TRBV7-2 to TRBJ2-5; 11 bases line up with TRBD2. This CDR3 comprises 16 residues. Germline CDR1 is SGHTA and CDR2 is FQGNSA. With 4 bases clipped from V and 5 bases from J, the junction kept 9 bases outside the gene matches.

The chain carries TRBV4-2 and TRBJ1-3; no reliable D call. The CDR3 runs to 15 residues. With 1 base removed from V and 0 bases from J, the gap between germline ends came to 7 bases. The germline gives CDR1 LGHNA, CDR2 YNFKEQ. CDR3 sequence reads: CASSQVGSSGNTIYF. The DNA of the CDR3 is TGTGCCAGCAGCCAAGTCGGCAGCTCTGGAAACACCATATATTTT.

About this clonotype itself: An end of the junction does not agree with germline; a read error may underlie this. The rearrangement joins TRBV15 to TRBJ1-2, with a weak D call TRBD1 (6 bases). The CDR3 totals 13 residues. Germline values: CDR1 LNHNV, CDR2 YYDKDF (reference sequence). The CDR3, as DNA: TGTGCCACCAGTTTGACAGGTCGCTCCCTTTGGGCCTTC. Amino acids: CATSLTGRSLWAF.

By its share, this clonotype is medium-sized (0.01 to 0.1%). The V call is TRBV27, the J call TRBJ1-2, with D maybe TRBD1 (5 bases). CDR3 length: 14 amino acids. V was trimmed by 4 bases and J by 5 bases, leaving 14 bases between them. Germline loops: CDR1 MNHEY, CDR2 SMNVEV (reference sequence). This CDR3 reads CASSSKGRRYGYTF. In nucleotides, the CDR3 is TGTGCCAGCAGTTCCAAGGGGCGCAGATATGGCTACACCTTC.

This chain uses TRBV2 with TRBJ1-5; maybe TRBD1 (5 bases). This CDR3 is 15 amino acids long. CDR1 is SNHLY and CDR2 is FYNNEI in the germline V gene. Trimming shortened V by 4 bases and J by 3 bases, and 13 bases separated the two germline ends. The CDR3 sequence is CASSVSRVDNQPQHF. As DNA, the CDR3 is TGTGCCAGCAGTGTTAGCAGGGTAGACAATCAGCCCCAGCATTTT.

This clonotype was seen a few times. In DNA form, the CDR3 reads TGCAGTGCTGAGGACAGCCCCTCCTACAATGAGCAGTTCTTC. The encoded protein is CSAEDSPSYNEQFF. The chain uses TRBV20-1 and TRBJ2-1; D is perhaps TRBD1 (6 bases). The germline gives CDR1 DFQATT, CDR2 SNEGSKA (reference sequence). CDR3 length equals 14 residues. V lost 5 bases and J lost 0, with 11 bases in between.

The rearrangement joins TRBV7-2 to TRBJ1-5; 7 bases fit TRBD1. CDR1 is SGHTA, CDR2 FQGNSA, per germline. Unmatched junction bases numbered 13, after V lost 2 bases and J lost 9 bases. The CDR3 contains 16 residues. CDR3 nucleotides: TGTGCCAGCAGCTTATGGTGGGACAGCGCGGAGGGGCCCCAGCATTTT. It translates to CASSLWWDSAEGPQHF.

This sequence joins TRBV12-3 or TRBV12-4 and TRBJ2-5, with 8 positions matching TRBD1. CDR3 size: 15 residues. Germline trimming cut 3 bases from V and 6 bases from J; bases unmatched to any gene: 9. The CDR3 nucleotides read TGTGCCAGCAGTTTGTACCAGGGGGCTACGAAGACCCAGTACTTC. Translating gives CASSLYQGATKTQYF.

The V call is TRBV20-1, the J call TRBJ2-3; 10 positions agree with TRBD2. V shed 2 bases and J 3 bases; nucleotides not matched to a gene: 5. The CDR3 totals 15 residues. Germline CDR1 DFQATT, CDR2 SNEGSKA (reference sequence). This CDR3 reads CSARLAGVGTDTQYF. DNA for the CDR3: TGCAGTGCTAGACTAGCGGGAGTAGGGACAGATACGCAGTATTTT.

This chain joins TRBV7-2 and TRBJ2-1; D perhaps matches TRBD2 (7 bases). V lost 1 base, J lost 7 bases, and 20 bases lay in between. Germline CDR1 SGHTA, CDR2 FQGNSA. CDR3 length equals 17 residues. The DNA of the CDR3 is TGTGCCAGCAGCTTAGTCCGTGGGGGGGCTAGTAGGAATGAGCAGTTCTTC. Translating it yields CASSLVRGGASRNEQFF.